This TCR beta chain stems from a study of blood T cell repertoires in COVID-19. V dropped 5 bases and J dropped 8 bases, with 17 bases sitting between them. Germline values: CDR1 LGHNT, CDR2 FRNRAP. This CDR3 contains 14 residues. In the original workflow: It was from reference gene primer amplification that nucleated cell counts were estimated. The data were produced by immunoSEQ multiplex PCR, yet TCRdb's version contains in-frame clones alone and is incomplete. V and J calls and clone size are copied from that table; D and trimming were computed from the DNA. The sample contains over 90,000 clones, around nine tenths of which appear only once. In this sample, this clone turned up a few times.

The genes are TRBV12-5 and TRBJ2-3; D may be TRBD2 (6 bases). The clonotype originates from a man between 45 and 60 years old in a cohort sampled during active COVID-19. Material: peripheral blood. The CDR3 here is CASGTGTAFGTQYF. Here the CDR3 DNA reads TGTGCTAGTGGTACCGGGACTGCCTTTGGTACGCAGTATTTT.